The entry below gives a single T cell receptor (beta chain) sequence along with its context. These data are taken from a study of shared clonotypes between healthy human individuals. Method: immunoSEQ multiplex PCR; TCRdb's copy keeps in-frame clones and lacks some. The sample records 550,000 to 700,000 clones, around four fifths being singletons. The receptor's source is a woman aged 30 to 39 in good health. Source material: memory CD4+ T cells sorted from blood. The subset is: CD45RA-negative fraction.

Written as DNA, the CDR3 is TGTGCCAGTACACAGTCGGGGACTAGCGGGGCCTACGAGCAGTACTTC. Translated: CASTQSGTSGAYEQYF. V is TRBV19 and J is TRBJ2-7, with 13 bases fitting TRBD2. Germline V gene sequence: CDR1 LNHDA, CDR2 SQIVND (reference sequence). The CDR3 runs 16 residues. V lost 7 bases and J lost 2; bases outside the gene matches: 8.